Detailed here is one TCR beta chain. Its target antigen remains unknown. Base qualities are not recorded, but no much larger clone differs from it by a single base. Based on the germline V gene (reference sequence), the CDR1 and CDR2 sequences are SEHNR and FQNEAQ. From cysteine to phenylalanine, the CDR3 is 17 amino acids long. The only DNA kept is the CDR3, 51 bases in frame from the first base. After removal of 2 bases from V and 8 bases from J, the junction retains 15 bases not matched to a gene. The library was produced with the immunoSEQ multiplex PCR assay. The multiplex PCR relied on a mix of 60 forward primers for TCR Vbeta segments and 13 reverse primers for TCR Jbeta segments. The CDR3 region of rearranged TCR beta genes was amplified from genomic DNA with a multiplex PCR assay. The amplified TCR beta libraries were sequenced on the Illumina HiSeq System as 87-base-pair reads. In the paper's pipeline: Across the roughly 600 repertoires, a later analysis counted about 81 million unique TCR beta chains, around 11 million of which were shared by at least two donors. A nearest-neighbor algorithm error-corrected the raw reads and collapsed the reads into unique sequences, merging closely related sequences to remove PCR and sequencing errors. Alignment of CDR3 sequences to IMGT reference sequences was used to assign V, D and J gene segments. For a sequence to be retained, a match of at least six nucleotides to both a V gene segment and a J gene segment was required. A rearrangement was called productive if the CDR3 had no stop codons and remained in frame with V and J, and every other rearrangement was called non-productive. Following IMGT convention, CDR3 was defined as the stretch from the second conserved V-encoded cysteine up to the conserved J-encoded phenylalanine. In an earlier analysis of approximately 500 of the donors, sequences lacking an unambiguous match to a single V gene segment were excluded. An earlier analysis of roughly 590 of the donors called V segments functional above 56.7% productive rearrangements and segregating when the between-donor standard deviation exceeded 5%. A statistical classification framework was built to diagnose cytomegalovirus status from the catalog of TCR beta chain sequences. A later analysis assigned V and J genes by comparing TCR nucleotide sequences with IMGT/GENE-DB human TR gene sequences. Using the TCRdist pipeline, a later analysis assigned CDR3 sequences along with most-parsimonious VDJ recombination scenarios. In a later analysis, each TCR beta chain was defined by its CDR3 amino acid sequence together with its V-gene family, and reads without a unique V-gene family were excluded. As a way to deal with suspected cross-contamination and a sequencing artifact, a later analysis dropped 450 to 600 nucleotide sequences that were highly shared and had low generation probability. A later analysis calculated a clonal expansion index for each public chain from normalized within-repertoire ranks of inferred template counts. In a later analysis, generation probabilities were computed with a VDJ recombination model fitted to out-of-frame rearrangements, and the resulting probabilities were checked against IGoR. In a later analysis, hypergeometric tests were used to score TCR-TCR, TCR-HLA and TCR-CMV co-occurrence, with a repertoire-size bias correction applied to TCR pairs. False discovery rates were estimated in a later analysis by permuting HLA or CMV assignments 20 times. In a later analysis, co-occurring TCRs were grouped with DBSCAN, and TCRdist sequence similarity was added when clustering was performed within HLA-allele-positive subsets. Repertoires with fewer than 30,000 or more than 120,000 public chains, plus five repertoires with anomalous nucleotide sharing, were excluded from co-occurrence clustering. Entries here come from immuneACCESS through TCRdb and include only in-frame sequences with V and J called. Some clones fail to appear in such tables; in the studies checked, an unresolved V gene covers under half of the shortfall, and the cause of the remainder is unknown. V and J calls and clone size are those listed in that table; D and trimming were worked out from the DNA. This sample is represented by tens of thousands of clones; under 9% of them were singletons. The ten largest clones represent about 2.1% of the sample.

The cohort was made up of 500 to 800 healthy bone marrow donors. Cohort members were all nominally healthy when sampled, although unrecorded immune exposures were likely present. The donor tested CMV seronegative, placing the donor among the 352 seronegative members of the cohort. A peripheral blood sample was provided by each donor, and peripheral blood mononuclear cells were used for TCR beta sequencing. Genomic DNA was extracted from the blood cell samples with the Qiagen DNeasy Blood Extraction Kit. This record belongs to a study of cytomegalovirus exposure and HLA in healthy donors (dated by TCRdb to the late 2010s). The study in broad terms: An earlier analysis of 587 of the donors reported under 300 Gb of sequence data and 95 million to 140 million unique TCR beta sequences obtained from about 179 million T cells. About 300 gigabases of sequencing data and tens of millions of unique TCR sequences were included in an early release covering roughly 700 HLA-typed donors. The genetic ancestry cluster associated with self-reported Caucasian donors included roughly four fifths of the roughly 390 genotyped donors. The study aimed to test whether signatures of past pathogen exposure could be identified by cataloging public T cell receptors. The T cell repertoires of under 750 subjects were profiled by immunosequencing and related to cytomegalovirus serostatus. In addition to the first cohort of 500 to 850 subjects, a separate validation cohort of 130 or so different subjects was used. The study combined high-throughput TCR immunosequencing, statistical association of individual TCRs with disease status, and machine learning to predict cytomegalovirus infection status. In a later analysis, previously published TCR beta repertoires from 670 or so donors were re-analyzed and high-resolution HLA genotyping was added so that TCR occurrence patterns could be studied. In the later analysis, no new phenotypic data were used to find candidate immune exposures; instead, reliance was placed on TCR beta sequences and their occurrence across donors. In an earlier analysis of a few hundred of the donors, high-throughput TCR beta sequencing was used to judge whether each TCR beta V gene segment behaved as functional or pseudogenic. Donor age, sex, ethnicity and CMV serostatus were compiled alongside the repertoire data. A later genetic analysis took genome-wide SNP genotypes for about three fifths of the roughly 670 donors and used that subset as a discovery cohort. All discovery cohort repertoires had been generated on a single sequencing platform. HLA typing included class I and class II loci at four-digit resolution. The number of typed donors differed by locus: about 620-630 for A, B, C, DRB1 and DQB1; 500 to 550 for DQA1; 606 for DPA1; and about 450 for DPB1. Four or five DR-DQ haplotypes were handled as single units for association and clustering because linkage in the cohort was strong. On average, 235,054 unique TCR beta nucleotide sequences were sequenced per donor among fewer than 500 genotyped donors of the cohort, with around 19% of those sequences being non-productive. The paper as a whole reports these results and caveats: A further reported finding was that TCR beta sequences accurately predicted the HLA-A and HLA-B alleles for most subjects in the first cohort. A later analysis reported that several top co-occurrence clusters appeared linked to parvovirus B19, influenza, CMV and Epstein-Barr virus. In this cohort, only TCR beta chains were sequenced, and detectable features were limited by the absence of alpha or paired-chain data. A later analysis found that TCR association rates varied across HLA loci, with DRB1 alleles showing the most associated TCRs and HLA-C alleles the fewest. When HLA alleles, especially DR and DQ, strongly co-occurred, attributing TCR associations to individual alleles was difficult. According to a later analysis, most CMV-associated TCR beta chains appeared to be HLA-restricted, and the HLA associations seemed to be driven largely by CMV exposure. In a later analysis, HLA-associated TCR beta chains were found to be more clonally expanded and to have lower generation probabilities than equally common non-associated chains. A later analysis associated about 18,000 TCR beta sequences with specific HLA alleles at a false discovery rate of 0.05. Because counts were too low, roughly 16 rarely observed V segments, including chromosome 9 orphons, were excluded from the earlier analysis of a few hundred of the donors. Because HLA typing was missing for some donors at each locus, association tests included only the typed subset. Linkage disequilibrium might explain the correlated functional status among segregating V segments, but an unknown experimental factor could not be excluded. The 87-base-pair reads could not distinguish some IMGT-functional V segments, including TRBV6-2 and TRBV6-3, so those segments were excluded. A later genetic analysis associated a missense DCLRE1C variant with V-gene and J-gene trimming of TCR beta chains, and an independent cohort replicated the association. In vitro tests confirmed that three of the cytomegalovirus-associated TCR beta chains recognize cytomegalovirus antigens. Most TCR sequences were observed very rarely across donors, whereas some public TCRs were present in many individuals. Immune exposure information for the cohort was limited to CMV serostatus. A later genetic analysis reported fewer N-insertions in productive TCRs among donors in an Asian-associated ancestry cluster than the roughly 700-donor mean. An earlier analysis of around 540 of the donors showed that most TCR beta V segments appeared in productive rearrangements either about 87% or about 30% of the time, which broadly matched IMGT annotations. Sequencing depth was assumed to be roughly uniform across donors in the presence/absence analyses, though that assumption may not hold. The authors suggested that the approach could potentially be extended to other disease states and immunological phenotypes. A cluster of highly shared sequence variants was judged likely to represent a technical artifact of the sequencing pipeline. The classifier was reported to diagnose cytomegalovirus status with high specificity and sensitivity in both the original cohort and the validation cohort. The study gave a list of 150 to 200 TCR beta chains associated with cytomegalovirus.

The sequence derives from a man between 45 and 60 years old in good health and CMV-seronegative. In this chain, TRBV7-9 is recombined with TRBJ1-2, with 9 bases in between that match TRBD1. The sequenced sample consisted of PBMCs. The CDR3 has the sequence CASSLPLTGGKIRGYTF. The DNA sequence is given as TGTGCCAGCAGCTTACCCCTGACAGGGGGTAAGATCCGAGGCTACACCTTC.